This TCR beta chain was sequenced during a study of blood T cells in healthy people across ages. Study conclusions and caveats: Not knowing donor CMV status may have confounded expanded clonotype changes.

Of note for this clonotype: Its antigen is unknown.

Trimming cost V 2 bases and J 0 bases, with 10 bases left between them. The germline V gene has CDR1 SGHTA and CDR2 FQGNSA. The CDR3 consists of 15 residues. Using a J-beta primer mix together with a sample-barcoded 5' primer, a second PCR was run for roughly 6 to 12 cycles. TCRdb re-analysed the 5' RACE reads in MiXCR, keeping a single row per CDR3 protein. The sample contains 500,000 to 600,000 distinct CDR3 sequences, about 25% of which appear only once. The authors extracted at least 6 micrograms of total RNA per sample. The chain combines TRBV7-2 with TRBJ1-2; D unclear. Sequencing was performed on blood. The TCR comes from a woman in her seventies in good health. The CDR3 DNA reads TGTGCCAGCAGCTTATCGTCAGGAGCTAACTATGGCTACACCTTC. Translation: CASSLSSGANYGYTF. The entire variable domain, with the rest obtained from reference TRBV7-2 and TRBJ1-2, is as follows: GAGVSQSPSNKVTEKGKDVELRCDPISGHTALYWYRQSLGQGLEFLIYFQGNSAPDKSGLPSDRFSAERTGGSVSTLTIQRTQQEDSAVYLCASSLSSGANYGYTFGSGTRLTVV.